The rows below give T cell receptor beta chains drawn from one sample of a study of Ad26.COV2.S vaccination and SARS-CoV-2 variants. Assay used: immunoSEQ multiplex PCR; TCRdb lists only in-frame clones, some missing. The data contain 150,000 to 200,000 clones, about 83% of them singletons. The specimen comprised peripheral blood, sampled after recovery from COVID-19. The receptor set was obtained from a human donor who had recovered from COVID-19. The CDR3 runs from the conserved cysteine through the conserved F or W. A D gene is named only where the DNA matches it firmly. Only part of the rows carry a size: once, few, many, or a class if the clone is expanded.

J,D,size,V,DNA,CDR3
TRBJ2-7,NA,NA,TRBV5-6,TGTGCCAGCAGCCTTAGAACGGGGTACTACGAGCAGTACTTC,CASSLRTGYYEQYF
TRBJ2-7,TRBD2,once,TRBV19,TGTGCCAGTAGTATAGGAGGCGGGAGGGTCTACGAGCAGTACTTC,CASSIGGGRVYEQYF
TRBJ2-5,TRBD2,NA,TRBV9,TGTGCCAGCAGCGCCCGCGGGGAGGGGACCCAGTACTTC,CASSARGEGTQYF
TRBJ2-1,NA,NA,TRBV9,TGTGCCAGCAGCGTAAACAACAATGAGCAGTTCTTC,CASSVNNNEQFF
TRBJ2-5,NA,NA,TRBV21-1,TGTGCCAGCAGCAAAGGGGTGGGAGGTCAAGAGACCCAGTACTTC,CASSKGVGGQETQYF
TRBJ2-1,TRBD1,NA,TRBV30,TGTGCCTGGGAGCGGGACAGGGGGCTCAATGAGCAGTTCTTC,CAWERDRGLNEQFF
TRBJ2-6,NA,NA,TRBV27,TGTGCCAGCACCTCCAGGGCCGGGGCCAACGTCCTGACTTTC,CASTSRAGANVLTF
TRBJ1-2,NA,once,TRBV9,TGTGCCAGCAGCGTAGGGGACAAGACCTATGGCTACACCTTC,CASSVGDKTYGYTF
TRBJ2-5,NA,NA,TRBV7-2,TGTGCCAGCAGCTTACAGGCGTTGGTGCAGACCCAGTACTTC,CASSLQALVQTQYF
TRBJ2-2,TRBD2,NA,TRBV9,TGTGCCAGCAGCTTGAGCGGGAAGGGCACCGGGGAGCTGTTTTTT,CASSLSGKGTGELFF
TRBJ2-6,NA,NA,TRBV7-3,TGTGCCAGCAGCTTAAAGTCCTACGGGGCCAACGTCCTGACTTTC,CASSLKSYGANVLTF
TRBJ1-2,NA,NA,TRBV12-3/TRBV12-4,TGTGCCAGCGGAAGGGGAAACTATGGCTACACCTTC,CASGRGNYGYTF